A single sample is the source of the 29 T cell receptor beta chains below, sequenced in a study of sequential checkpoint blockade in melanoma. Profiled with immunoSEQ multiplex PCR; TCRdb holds only in-frame clones, not every one. The repertoire holds 500 or so clones, with 20% to 25% as singletons. Documented treatment: randomized to nivolumab then ipilimumab (arm A) or the reverse (arm B). This specimen consisted of tumor tissue (inferred from file names), obtained from a patient given nivolumab and ipilimumab in sequence. These receptor sequences come from a human donor with melanoma.

This clone occurred a few times. The chain uses TRBV11-3 and TRBJ1-2; D gene unclear. The CDR3 loop spans 14 amino acids. V was trimmed by 3 bases and J by 6 bases, leaving 14 bases between them. CDR1 SGHNT and CDR2 YENEEA come from the germline V gene. The CDR3 spells CASSLEPIQDGYTF. CDR3 in DNA: TGTGCCAGCAGCTTGGAGCCTATTCAGGATGGCTACACCTTC. The entire variable domain, with the rest obtained from reference TRBV11-3 and TRBJ1-2, is as follows: EAGVVQSPRYKIIEKKQPVAFWCNPISGHNTLYWYLQNLGQGPELLIRYENEEAVDDSQLPKDRFSAERLKGVDSTLKIQPAELGDSAVYLCASSLEPIQDGYTFGSGTRLTVV.

This clone was counted between two and nine times. V is TRBV10-2 and J is TRBJ2-7; 11 positions agree with TRBD2. This CDR3 spans 14 amino acids. CDR1 WSHSY and CDR2 SAAADI come from the germline V gene. With V trimmed by 4 bases and J by 3 bases, 2 bases remained unmatched. CDR3 DNA sequence: TGCGCCAGCAGTGGACTAGCGGGGTTCTACGAGCAGTACTTC. This encodes CASSGLAGFYEQYF.

Only a few counts were recorded for this clone. V gene TRBV30 combines with J gene TRBJ2-5, with D perhaps TRBD1 (5 bases). Germline V lookup: CDR1 GTSNPN, CDR2 SVGIG (reference sequence). The V end lost 2 bases, the J end lost 5 bases, and 15 bases lay between the germline ends. The CDR3 totals 14 residues. CDR3 DNA: TGTGCCTGGAGTTTTGGGGCCGTTCAGGAGACCCAGTACTTC. Protein: CAWSFGAVQETQYF.

This clone occurred a few times. CDR3 nucleotides: TGTGCCAGTAGTATTACAGGGACGGCCACCGGGGAGCTGTTTTTT. It codes for CASSITGTATGELFF. V and J are TRBV19 and TRBJ2-2; possible D gene TRBD1, 6 bases. Germline V gene lookup returns CDR1 LNHDA and CDR2 SQIVND (reference sequence). V was shortened by 3 bases and J by 4 bases, with 12 bases between the two germline ends. The CDR3 is 15 residues long.

This clone was detected only a few times. J is TRBJ1-2 and V is TRBV11-3; no reliable D call. Germline assignment: CDR1 SGHNT and CDR2 YENEEA. V was shortened by 5 bases and J by 0 bases, with 16 bases between the two germline ends. The CDR3 totals 16 residues. CDR3 residues: CASSQAPQLANYGYTF. The CDR3 nucleotides read TGTGCCAGCAGCCAAGCTCCCCAGTTAGCTAACTATGGCTACACCTTC.

The rearrangement links TRBV11-3 to TRBJ2-1; TRBD2 might be the D (6 bases). Germline values: CDR1 SGHNT, CDR2 YENEEA. The ends were cut back, 3 bases at V and 0 bases at J, with 18 bases in the middle. The CDR3 is 18 residues long. The CDR3 nucleotides read TGTGCCAGCAGCTTTGAGGGGCCGGGAGCGAACTCCTACAATGAGCAGTTCTTC. The encoded protein is CASSFEGPGANSYNEQFF.

This clone was counted a few times. V is TRBV28 and J is TRBJ1-3; D gene ambiguous. The ends were cut back, 5 bases at V and 5 bases at J, with 10 bases in the middle. Germline CDR1 reads MDHEN; CDR2 reads SYDVKM. This CDR3 is 13 amino acids long. The CDR3 protein is CASSRYHRNTIYF. The CDR3 DNA follows: TGTGCCAGCAGTCGGTACCATAGAAACACCATATATTTT.

The chain combines TRBV29-1 with TRBJ1-2, with D uncertain. CDR1 SQVTM and CDR2 ANQGSEA come from the germline V gene. Trimming took 4 bases from V and 4 from J, leaving 10 bases between them. This CDR3 comprises 12 residues. In nucleotides, the CDR3 is TGCAGCGTTGCTACAGCAACCTATGGCTACACCTTC. Encoded protein: CSVATATYGYTF. Full variable domain (remainder filled in from reference TRBV29-1 and TRBJ1-2): SAVISQKPSRDICQRGTSLTIQCQVDSQVTMMFWYRQQPGQSLTLIATANQGSEATYESGFVIDKFPISRPNLTFSTLTVSNMSPEDSSIYLCSVATATYGYTFGSGTRLTVV.

By its share, this clone is medium-sized. The genes are TRBV7-6 and TRBJ2-2, with D unclear. V was clipped by 1 base and J by 4 bases, with 13 bases between them. The CDR3 runs 16 residues. CDR1 is SGHVS, CDR2 FNYEAQ, per germline. As DNA, the CDR3 is TGTGCCAGCAGCTTAGGCGCGGCAGGAAGCACCGGGGAGCTGTTTTTT. The encoded protein is CASSLGAAGSTGELFF.

The chain carries TRBV19 and TRBJ2-1; D may be TRBD2 (5 bases). The CDR3 has 15 amino acids. V was shortened by 6 bases and J by 6 bases, with 18 bases between the two germline ends. Germline V gene sequence: CDR1 LNHDA, CDR2 SQIVND (reference sequence). The CDR3 DNA reads TGTGCCAGTAGCCCCCTCTTGGCGGGCCTCAATGAGCAGTTCTTC. Translated, it gives CASSPLLAGLNEQFF.

In this sample, this clone turned up a few times. The genes are TRBV11-3 and TRBJ1-2; D unclear. CDR3 length: 15 amino acids. V lost 1 base and J lost 4, with 13 bases in between. The germline gives CDR1 SGHNT, CDR2 YENEEA. CDR3 loop: CASSLVIRSSYGYTF. The CDR3 nucleotides read TGTGCCAGCAGCTTAGTAATTAGGTCGAGCTATGGCTACACCTTC.

The rearrangement links TRBV29-1 to TRBJ2-2, with D tentatively TRBD2 (5 bases). V was shortened by 0 bases and J by 0 bases, with 14 bases between the two germline ends. In germline, CDR1 is SQVTM, CDR2 ANQGSEA. CDR3 length: 17 residues. The CDR3 nucleotides read TGCAGCGTTGAAGAGGGAGTAACAGAGACGAACACCGGGGAGCTGTTTTTT. It translates to CSVEEGVTETNTGELFF.

The chain carries TRBV23-1 and TRBJ1-1; TRBD1 is a possible D gene (5 bases). TRBV23-1 is known as an ORF, though its function is uncertain. Deletions cut 6 bases from V and 4 bases from J, with 12 bases between. The CDR3 extends over 13 amino acids. The CDR3 reads CASSLGGSTEAFF. The CDR3 DNA follows: TGCGCCAGCAGCTTGGGGGGTAGCACTGAAGCTTTCTTT.

V gene TRBV29-1 combines with J gene TRBJ2-6; 7 bases map to TRBD1. The CDR3 sequence is 16 residues long. Trimming at V came to 5 bases and at J to 2 bases, leaving 9 bases not matched to a gene. From germline, CDR1 is SQVTM and CDR2 ANQGSEA. The DNA of the CDR3 is TGCAGCGTTCTGGGCAGGGGGATAACTGGGGCCAACGTCCTGACTTTC. The encoded protein is CSVLGRGITGANVLTF.

The V gene is TRBV14, the J gene TRBJ2-1, with D hard to call. Germline loops: CDR1 SGHDN, CDR2 FVKESK. CDR3 length: 15 residues. V lost 0 bases, J lost 8 bases, and 14 bases lay in between. Written as DNA, the CDR3 is TGTGCCAGCAGCCAAGAGGGCCACGGCTCCGATGAGCAGTTCTTC. It codes for CASSQEGHGSDEQFF.

The V gene is TRBV28, the J gene TRBJ2-3, with a possible D match to TRBD2 (5 bases). There are 14 residues in the CDR3. CDR1 and CDR2 from the germline V gene are MDHEN and SYDVKM. V was cut by 5 bases and J by 3 bases, with 12 bases left in between. DNA for the CDR3: TGTGCCAGCAGTGCCCATGGGGAGACAGATACGCAGTATTTT. Its protein is CASSAHGETDTQYF. Looking up the rest from reference TRBV28 and TRBJ2-3 gives the full variable domain: DVKVTQSSRYLVKRTGEKVFLECVQDMDHENMFWYRQDPGLGLRLIYFSYDVKMKEKGDIPEGYSVSREKKERFSLILESASTNQTSMYLCASSAHGETDTQYFGPGTRLTVL.

V usage is TRBV25-1 and J usage is TRBJ2-7, with 7 bases lining up with TRBD1. The CDR3 runs 12 residues. The ends lost 6 bases at V and 3 bases at J; junction bases unmatched: 2. Germline V gene data show CDR1 as MGHDK and CDR2 as SYGVNS. CDR3 in DNA: TGTGCCAGCAGCCGGGACAGCTACGAGCAGTACTTC. Protein product: CASSRDSYEQYF.

This clone was recorded once. This chain connects TRBV19 to TRBJ1-5, with TRBD1 matching over 7 bases. After removal of 10 bases from V and 5 bases from J, the junction contained 11 bases not matched to a gene. This CDR3 is built from 14 residues. CDR1 and CDR2 from the germline V gene are LNHDA and SQIVND (reference sequence). CDR3 residues: CATATGVLDQPQHF. CDR3 coding DNA: TGTGCCACCGCTACAGGGGTACTGGATCAGCCCCAGCATTTT.

The J gene is TRBJ2-1, the V gene TRBV19, with 8 bases aligning to TRBD2. The CDR3 length is 15 residues. The V segment lost 1 base and the J segment 6 bases; nucleotides outside the gene matches: 5. CDR1 and CDR2 (germline): LNHDA, SQIVND (reference sequence). The CDR3 protein is CASSIGRGAANEQFF. CDR3 nucleotide sequence: TGTGCCAGTAGTATAGGGCGGGGGGCTGCCAATGAGCAGTTCTTC.

In its sample, this clone was seen a few times. This chain connects TRBV6-8 to TRBJ2-7, with D unclear. Germline V lookup: CDR1 MNHGY, CDR2 SAAAGT. The ends were cut back, 0 bases at V and 2 bases at J, with 11 bases in the middle. The CDR3 covers 15 residues. The CDR3 spells CASSYSEDLTYEQYF. As DNA, the CDR3 is TGTGCCAGCAGTTACTCCGAGGATTTAACCTACGAGCAGTACTTC.

The chain is built from TRBV5-1 and TRBJ2-7; 7 bases align to TRBD2. The length of the CDR3 is 14 residues. Germline CDR1 is SGHRS and CDR2 is YFSETQ. The V segment lost 7 bases and the J segment 2 bases; nucleotides outside the gene matches: 9. Here the CDR3 reads CASCPSGSTYEQYF. The CDR3 DNA is TGCGCCAGCTGTCCTAGCGGTTCCACCTACGAGCAGTACTTC. The full variable domain, its missing parts supplied by reference TRBV5-1 and TRBJ2-7, is KAGVTQTPRYLIKTRGQQVTLSCSPISGHRSVSWYQQTPGQGLQFLFEYFSETQRNKGNFPGRFSGRQFSNSRSEMNVSTLELGDSALYLCASCPSGSTYEQYFGPGTRLTVT.

This clone is large. The rearrangement uses TRBV11-3 and TRBJ1-6, with a weak D call TRBD1 (5 bases). There are 15 residues in the CDR3. The germline V gene encodes CDR1 SGHNT and CDR2 YENEEA. V shed 6 bases and J shed 5 bases, with 14 bases lying between them. In DNA form, the CDR3 reads TGTGCCAGCAGAACCCGGGACGGGGATAATTCACCCCTCCACTTT. Its protein is CASRTRDGDNSPLHF.

This clone is a singleton in its sample. This chain uses TRBV5-1 with TRBJ2-1, with TRBD2 matching 7 bases. The CDR3 contains 14 residues. The V segment lost 2 bases and the J segment 9 bases; nucleotides outside the gene matches: 8. Looked up from germline, CDR1 is SGHRS and CDR2 is YFSETQ. The DNA of the CDR3 is TGCGCCAGCAGCTTCCCGGGGGGTATGAGTGAGCAGTTCTTC. Protein: CASSFPGGMSEQFF.

This chain connects TRBV28 to TRBJ1-3; D is unresolved. The V end was cut by 5 bases, the J end by 0 bases, with 8 bases between. The CDR3 contains 14 residues. Germline CDR1 MDHEN, CDR2 SYDVKM. The CDR3 region is CASSPRGSGNTIYF. CDR3 nucleotide sequence: TGTGCCAGCAGTCCCCGTGGCTCTGGAAACACCATATATTTT. Complete variable domain (other parts from reference TRBV28 and TRBJ1-3): DVKVTQSSRYLVKRTGEKVFLECVQDMDHENMFWYRQDPGLGLRLIYFSYDVKMKEKGDIPEGYSVSREKKERFSLILESASTNQTSMYLCASSPRGSGNTIYFGEGSWLTVV.

This clone was counted a few times. This chain uses TRBV11-3 with TRBJ2-5; 9 positions agree with TRBD2. This CDR3 region has 15 residues. Germline values: CDR1 SGHNT, CDR2 YENEEA. J lost 5 bases, V lost 0 bases, and 4 bases had no gene match. The CDR3 sequence is CASSLEAGGRETQYF. The CDR3 coding sequence is TGTGCCAGCAGCTTAGAAGCGGGAGGACGGGAGACCCAGTACTTC.

The CDR3 DNA sequence: TGTGCCTGGGCCCTGACAGGGTCATATGGCTACACCTTC. Its protein is CAWALTGSYGYTF. The genes are TRBV30 and TRBJ1-2; 7 bases map to TRBD1. Trimming at V came to 5 bases and at J to 5 bases, leaving 8 bases not matched to a gene. The length of the CDR3 is 13 residues. Germline CDR1 reads GTSNPN; CDR2 reads SVGIG (reference sequence).

This clone was observed a handful of times. The chain links TRBV9 to TRBJ2-3; the D is unclear. CDR3 length: 15 residues. The ends were cut back, 0 bases at V and 3 bases at J, with 11 bases in the middle. The V gene's germline CDR1 is SGDLS and CDR2 YYNGEE. The CDR3 DNA reads as TGTGCCAGCAGCGTAGGGCGCCGTCCGACAGATACGCAGTATTTT. Translated: CASSVGRRPTDTQYF.

This clone was picked up a small number of times. The CDR3 protein is CASSSPTSGRDTQYF. The CDR3 DNA follows: TGTGCCAGCAGTTCGCCTACTAGCGGGAGGGATACGCAGTATTTT. The V gene is TRBV28, the J gene TRBJ2-3; 12 bases are a match to TRBD2. The V segment lost 4 bases and the J segment 6 bases; nucleotides outside the gene matches: 5. CDR3 length: 15 residues. Per the germline V gene, CDR1 is MDHEN and CDR2 is SYDVKM.

This clone is hyperexpanded (1% or more) within its sample. As DNA, the CDR3 is TGTGCCAGCAGTCAAGGACAAGACCAAGAGACCCAGTACTTC. Protein sequence: CASSQGQDQETQYF. The chain recombines TRBV28 with TRBJ2-5; possibly TRBD1 for D (5 bases). Germline values: CDR1 MDHEN, CDR2 SYDVKM. Trimming stripped 5 bases from V and 0 bases from J, with 10 bases between. CDR3 length equals 14 residues. The variable domain in full, with the rest retrieved from reference TRBV28 and TRBJ2-5, is DVKVTQSSRYLVKRTGEKVFLECVQDMDHENMFWYRQDPGLGLRLIYFSYDVKMKEKGDIPEGYSVSREKKERFSLILESASTNQTSMYLCASSQGQDQETQYFGPGTRLLVL.